The 26 T cell receptor beta chains in this list originate from one sample, sequenced in a study of OX40 agonist ivuxolimab in advanced cancers. This table comes from immunoSEQ multiplex PCR, and its TCRdb copy is limited to in-frame clones, with some not included. The data show tens of thousands of clones, about 89% seen once. Material: CD4+ or CD8+ T cells sorted from blood, obtained in a trial of the OX40 agonist ivuxolimab. Receptors originate from an adult with an advanced solid tumor such as melanoma, head and neck, liver or kidney cancer.

As concerns this clone: This same CDR3 is encoded by further DNA sequences in the sample. The chain is built from TRBV7-2 and TRBJ2-7, with 12 bases identical to TRBD2. V shed 6 bases and J 3 bases; nucleotides not matched to a gene: 9. CDR1 and CDR2 from the germline V gene are SGHTA and FQGNSA. The CDR3 is 16 residues long. This CDR3 is CASSLGLAGLGYEQYF. In DNA form, the CDR3 reads TGTGCCAGCAGTCTTGGACTAGCGGGACTGGGCTACGAGCAGTACTTC.

This sequence joins TRBV5-8 and TRBJ1-4; 11 bases are shared with TRBD1. Trimming removed 3 bases from V and 6 bases from J; junction bases left unmatched: 16. Looked up from germline, CDR1 is SGHTS and CDR2 is YDEGEE. The CDR3 runs to 19 residues. The CDR3 here is CASSSPPWDRGISDEKLFF. For the CDR3, the DNA is TGTGCCAGCAGCTCACCACCGTGGGACAGGGGGATCAGTGATGAAAAACTGTTTTTT.

The chain employs TRBV4-2 and TRBJ2-1, with D hard to call. V dropped 3 bases and J dropped 3 bases, with 21 bases sitting between them. This CDR3 is 18 amino acids long. Germline CDR1 and CDR2: LGHNA and YNFKEQ. This CDR3 reads CASSHLFLHGENYNEQFF. CDR3 nucleotides: TGTGCCAGCAGCCACCTATTTCTGCATGGAGAGAACTACAATGAGCAGTTCTTC.

This chain connects TRBV27 to TRBJ1-1, with unresolved D. This CDR3 comprises 14 residues. CDR1 and CDR2 (germline): MNHEY, SMNVEV (reference sequence). Deletions cut 3 bases from V and 1 base from J, with 9 bases between. CDR3 loop: CASSLVWENTEAFF. In DNA form, the CDR3 reads TGTGCCAGCAGTTTGGTATGGGAGAACACTGAAGCTTTCTTT.

This chain links TRBV4-3 with TRBJ2-5; D uncertain. Trimming left V 5 bases short and J 5 bases short, with 12 bases between. The CDR3 covers 13 residues. Germline V gene lookup returns CDR1 LGHNA and CDR2 YSLEER. Here the CDR3 DNA reads TGCGCCAGCAGCGTCCGACGGCGGGAGACCCAGTACTTC. Encoded protein: CASSVRRRETQYF.

J is TRBJ1-1 and V is TRBV5-5; TRBD1 matches at 7 bases. V was clipped by 2 bases and J by 6 bases; unmatched bases: 13. Looked up from germline, CDR1 is SGHKS and CDR2 is YYEKEE (reference sequence). The CDR3 is 16 residues long. The CDR3 DNA follows: TGTGCCAGCAGCTTCCCTGGGGGGCAGGGGGTCGCTGAAGCTTTCTTT. It specifies CASSFPGGQGVAEAFF.

The CDR3: CASSDSGTGIREQYF. The CDR3 nucleotides read TGTGCCAGCTCTGATTCCGGGACAGGGATTCGCGAGCAGTACTTC. The chain employs TRBV6-1 and TRBJ2-7; 9 positions agree with TRBD1. V was pared by 8 bases and J by 6 bases, with 14 bases of the junction left unmatched. The V gene's germline CDR1 is MNHNS and CDR2 SASEGT. The CDR3 spans 15 residues.

For the CDR3, the DNA is TGTGCCAGCACCACCGGGGGGGGCGAAAAACTGTTTTTT. Translation gives CASTTGGGEKLFF. This rearrangement joins TRBV7-9 to TRBJ1-4; D possibly corresponds to TRBD1 (6 bases). Trimming removed 7 bases at V and 8 bases at J, with 14 bases between. The V gene's germline CDR1 is SEHNR and CDR2 FQNEAQ (reference sequence). This CDR3 comprises 13 residues.

CDR3 loop: CASSSPGTGTYEQYF. The CDR3, as DNA: TGTGCCAGCAGCAGCCCCGGGACAGGTACCTACGAGCAGTACTTC. This chain uses TRBV28 with TRBJ2-7; 8 positions agree with TRBD1. CDR1 is MDHEN and CDR2 is SYDVKM in the germline V gene. CDR3 length equals 15 residues. J gave up 2 bases and V 6 bases, and 9 bases lay outside the gene matches.

This clone was counted a single time. One end of the junction does not line up with germline, which may come from a read error. The V gene is TRBV7-7, the J gene TRBJ2-2; TRBD2 agrees at 10 bases. Germline V lookup: CDR1 SSHAT, CDR2 FNYEAQ (reference sequence). This CDR3 has 18 residues. The CDR3 loop reads CASSPTGLADANTGELFF. The CDR3 region has the DNA TGTGCTAGCAGCCCTACTGGACTAGCGGATGCGAACACCGGGGAGCTGTTTTTT.

Turning to this clone: An end of the junction does not agree with germline; a read error may underlie this. The V call is TRBV27, the J call TRBJ1-1, with a possible D match to TRBD1 (6 bases). Germline V gives CDR1 MNHEY, CDR2 SMNVEV (reference sequence). CDR3 length: 16 amino acids. CDR3 DNA sequence: TGTGTCAGCAGTCCGGACAGCCGAGAAATGAACACTGAAGCTTTCTTT. This translates into CVSSPDSREMNTEAFF.

The genes are TRBV7-6 and TRBJ1-4, with 7 bases fitting TRBD1. Germline V lookup: CDR1 SGHVS, CDR2 FNYEAQ. Unmatched junction bases numbered 8, after V lost 5 bases and J lost 5 bases. This CDR3 contains 15 residues. The chain's CDR3 is CASSGRDSGNEKLFF. The CDR3 region has the DNA TGTGCCAGCAGCGGCCGGGACAGTGGGAATGAAAAACTGTTTTTT.

The table lists this clone with a count of one. The gene calls are TRBV19 and TRBJ2-1; no reliable D call. This CDR3 has 13 amino acids. Trimming removed 8 bases from V and 4 bases from J, with 12 bases in between. The germline V gene has CDR1 LNHDA and CDR2 SQIVND (reference sequence). The CDR3 nucleotides are TGTGCCAGTGGGGTCGGTTCATACAATGAGCAGTTCTTC. Residues: CASGVGSYNEQFF.

This clone was seen once. The chain employs TRBV21-1 and TRBJ2-6. TRBV21-1 has pseudogene status. CDR3 size: 16 residues. Written as DNA, the CDR3 is TGTGCCAGCAGCGTTCGAGGGGACTCTGGGGCCAACGTCCTGACTTTC. It codes for CASSVRGDSGANVLTF.

The chain employs TRBV5-8 and TRBJ2-7, with TRBD2 matching 12 bases. The CDR3 runs to 16 residues. With V trimmed by 6 bases and J by 3 bases, 10 bases remained unmatched. Germline CDR1 reads SGHTS; CDR2 reads YDEGEE. DNA of the CDR3: TGTGCCAGCAACAAACTAGCGGGGGGCCGGAACTACGAGCAGTACGTC. Translated: CASNKLAGGRNYEQYV.

This clone was counted a single time. This chain connects TRBV27 to TRBJ2-4; D is possibly TRBD2 (5 bases). Trimming took 2 bases from V and 2 from J, leaving 13 bases between them. This CDR3 has 16 amino acids. The germline V gene has CDR1 MNHEY and CDR2 SMNVEV (reference sequence). Here the CDR3 DNA reads TGTGCCAGCAGTTTAAACGGGGATAGATCCAAAAACATTCAGTACTTC. Residues: CASSLNGDRSKNIQYF.

This chain connects TRBV28 to TRBJ2-1; TRBD2 matches at 15 bases. Germline V gene sequence: CDR1 MDHEN, CDR2 SYDVKM. The V gene end was trimmed by 7 bases and the J gene end by 7 bases; junction bases not matched to a gene: 14. This CDR3 has 18 residues. CDR3 nucleotide sequence: TGTGCCAGCACAACCTCTCCGGGACTAGCGGGAGGCCGGAATGAGCAGTTCTTC. Residues: CASTTSPGLAGGRNEQFF.

V is TRBV5-6 and J is TRBJ1-2; 8 bases agree with TRBD1. There are 16 residues in the CDR3. Germline-derived CDR1 and CDR2 are SGHDT and YYEEEE. The trim removed 4 bases at V and 6 bases at J, leaving 14 bases unmatched. Written as DNA, the CDR3 is TGTGCCAGCAGCATCGGACAGGGAGGAAGTAAGAATGGCTACACCTTC. It codes for CASSIGQGGSKNGYTF.

V usage is TRBV6-1 and J usage is TRBJ2-5, with no clear D. V lost 4 bases, J lost 5 bases, and 2 bases lay in between. Germline-derived CDR1 and CDR2 are MNHNS and SASEGT. The CDR3 is made up of 10 amino acids. In nucleotides, the CDR3 is TGTGCCAGCAGTGGGGAGACCCAGTACTTC. Encoded protein: CASSGETQYF.

The chain uses TRBV7-8 and TRBJ1-2; 7 bases map to TRBD1. V shed 1 base and J 8 bases; nucleotides not matched to a gene: 10. This CDR3 is 15 amino acids long. Per the germline V gene, CDR1 is SGHVS and CDR2 is FQNEAQ. The CDR3 spells CASSLGKTGQEGYTF. The CDR3 DNA is TGTGCCAGCAGCTTAGGAAAGACAGGGCAAGAAGGCTACACCTTC. Complete variable domain (other parts from reference TRBV7-8 and TRBJ1-2): GAGVSQSPRYKVAKRGQDVALRCDPISGHVSLFWYQQALGQGPEFLTYFQNEAQLDKSGLPSDRFFAERPEGSVSTLKIQRTQQEDSAVYLCASSLGKTGQEGYTFGSGTRLTVV.

V usage is TRBV4-1 and J usage is TRBJ2-5; tentatively, D is TRBD1 (6 bases). The CDR3 sequence is 14 residues long. Trimming pared 3 bases from V and 4 bases from J, leaving 12 bases between. Germline CDR1 and CDR2: MGHRA and YSYEKL. This CDR3 is CASSHTTGSETQYF. DNA for the CDR3: TGCGCCAGCAGCCATACGACAGGATCAGAGACCCAGTACTTC.

V and J are TRBV25-1 and TRBJ2-5; maybe TRBD1 (6 bases). The germline V gene has CDR1 MGHDK and CDR2 SYGVNS. The CDR3 runs to 13 residues. V lost 8 bases and J 4 bases, leaving 14 bases between the germline ends. The CDR3: CASPSRGRETQYF. CDR3 in DNA: TGTGCCAGCCCCTCCAGGGGTAGAGAGACCCAGTACTTC.

The rearrangement links TRBV27 to TRBJ2-1, with TRBD2 identical over 10 bases. The CDR3 is 16 amino acids. Trimming took 1 base from V and 7 from J; bases not matched to a gene: 7. Germline V gene data show CDR1 as MNHEY and CDR2 as SMNVEV (reference sequence). CDR3 in amino acids: CASSLLGTSAVNEQFF. The CDR3 DNA reads as TGTGCCAGCAGTTTATTAGGGACTAGCGCCGTTAATGAGCAGTTCTTC.

The chain uses TRBV19 and TRBJ2-3, with a tentative D call TRBD1 (5 bases). V shed 7 bases and J shed 3 bases, with 14 bases lying between them. The CDR3 runs to 14 residues. The V gene's germline CDR1 is LNHDA and CDR2 SQIVND (reference sequence). For the CDR3, the DNA is TGTGCCAGTACCTCTGGGCAGGGAACAGATACGCAGTATTTT. This codes for CASTSGQGTDTQYF.

In the case of this clone: This sample includes further DNA sequences coding for the same CDR3. This chain uses TRBV7-9 with TRBJ2-1; possible D gene TRBD2, 6 bases. In germline, CDR1 is SEHNR, CDR2 FQNEAQ (reference sequence). This CDR3 contains 15 residues. The V and J ends lost 2 bases and 0 bases respectively, with 8 bases between them. The CDR3 DNA reads TGTGCCAGCAGCTTATTCGGGAGCTCCTACAATGAGCAGTTCTTC. It is translated as CASSLFGSSYNEQFF.

This chain links TRBV18 with TRBJ2-3, with D possibly being TRBD1 or TRBD2 (5 bases each). The germline V gene has CDR1 KGHSH and CDR2 LQKENI. This CDR3 comprises 13 residues. V dropped 2 bases and J dropped 4 bases, with 7 bases sitting between them. In DNA, the CDR3 is TGTGCCAGCTCACCAAAGGGACCAGATACGCAGTATTTT. This codes for CASSPKGPDTQYF.